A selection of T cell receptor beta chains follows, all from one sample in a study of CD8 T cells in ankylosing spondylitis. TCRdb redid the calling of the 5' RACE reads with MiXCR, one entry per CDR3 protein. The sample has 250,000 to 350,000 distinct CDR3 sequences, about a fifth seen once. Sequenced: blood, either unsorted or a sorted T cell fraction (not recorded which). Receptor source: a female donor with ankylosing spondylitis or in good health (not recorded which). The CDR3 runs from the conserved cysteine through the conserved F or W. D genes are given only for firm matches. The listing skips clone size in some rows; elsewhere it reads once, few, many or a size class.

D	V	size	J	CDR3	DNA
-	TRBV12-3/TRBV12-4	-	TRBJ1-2	CASSLSGTGRLGGYTF	TGTGCCAGCAGTTTAAGCGGTACTGGAAGGTTAGGCGGCTACACCTTC
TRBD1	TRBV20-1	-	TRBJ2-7	CSASPGQGRREQYF	TGCAGTGCTAGCCCGGGACAGGGAAGGAGGGAGCAGTACTTC
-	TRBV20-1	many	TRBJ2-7	CSARLDYRSYEQYF	TGCAGTGCTAGACTAGACTACCGATCTTACGAGCAGTACTTC
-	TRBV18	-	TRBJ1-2	CASSRGDDYGYTF	TGTGCCAGCTCCCGGGGTGACGACTATGGCTACACCTTC
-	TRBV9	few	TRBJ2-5	CASSPVPRRARETQYF	TGTGCCAGCAGCCCAGTCCCTCGGAGGGCCCGGGAGACCCAGTACTTC
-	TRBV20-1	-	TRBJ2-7	CSASNSVSREQYF	TGCAGTGCCTCAAATTCGGTGTCTCGCGAGCAGTACTTC
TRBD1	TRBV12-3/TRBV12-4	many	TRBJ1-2	CASSLGQGRYGYTF	TGTGCCAGCAGTTTAGGACAGGGGAGGTATGGCTACACCTTC
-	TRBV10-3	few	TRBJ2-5	CAISQGPETQYF	TGTGCCATCAGCCAGGGCCCGGAGACCCAGTACTTC
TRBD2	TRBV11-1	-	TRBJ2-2	CASSLPPGLAGGGTGELFF	TGTGCCAGCAGCTTGCCACCGGGACTAGCGGGAGGAGGCACCGGGGAGCTGTTTTTT
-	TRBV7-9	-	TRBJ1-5	CASSFGQFNQPQHF	TGTGCCAGCAGCTTTGGGCAGTTTAATCAGCCCCAGCATTTT
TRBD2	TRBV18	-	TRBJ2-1	CASSPSLTSASNEQFF	TGTGCCAGCTCACCCTCACTCACTAGCGCAAGCAATGAGCAGTTCTTC
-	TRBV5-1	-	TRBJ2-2	CASRLQGVGSYGELFF	TGCGCCAGCAGACTCCAGGGAGTGGGGAGCTACGGGGAGCTGTTTTTT
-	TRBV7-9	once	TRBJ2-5	CASSGEERETQYF	TGTGCCAGCAGCGGGGAAGAACGAGAGACCCAGTACTTC
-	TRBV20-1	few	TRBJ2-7	CSARGPQPEQYF	TGCAGTGCTAGGGGCCCCCAACCCGAGCAGTACTTC
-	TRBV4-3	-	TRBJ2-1	CASSQDRGGNEQFF	TGCGCCAGCAGCCAAGATAGGGGGGGAAATGAGCAGTTCTTC
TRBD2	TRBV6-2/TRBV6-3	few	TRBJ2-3	CASSYPTSGGTSLRGDTQYF	TGTGCCAGCAGTTACCCCACTAGCGGGGGAACTTCACTGAGAGGAGATACGCAGTATTTT
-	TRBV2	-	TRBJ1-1	CASSERQPGTEAFF	TGTGCCAGCAGTGAACGTCAACCGGGGACTGAAGCTTTCTTT
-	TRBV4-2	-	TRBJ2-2	CASSQDLTPLAGPLLTNTGELFF	TGTGCCAGCAGCCAAGATCTCACCCCACTGGCGGGACCCCTACTGACTAACACCGGGGAGCTGTTTTTT
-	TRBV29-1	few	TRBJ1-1	CSSRGGGTEAFF	TGCAGCTCCCGGGGGGGCGGGACTGAAGCTTTCTTT
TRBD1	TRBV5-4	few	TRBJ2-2	CASSTETGSTGELFF	TGTGCCAGCAGCACGGAGACAGGGTCGACCGGGGAGCTGTTTTTT
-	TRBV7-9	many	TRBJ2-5	CASSLAGGETQYF	TGTGCCAGCAGCCTCGCCGGGGGAGAGACCCAGTACTTC
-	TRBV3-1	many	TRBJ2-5	CASSQEAGVTQYF	TGTGCCAGCAGCCAAGAAGCAGGGGTGACCCAGTACTTC
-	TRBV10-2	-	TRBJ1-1	CASSESLEAFF	TGCGCCAGCAGTGAGTCGCTTGAAGCTTTCTTT
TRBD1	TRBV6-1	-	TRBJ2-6	CASSRPGQGFAGANVLTF	TGTGCCAGCAGTCGTCCGGGACAGGGTTTCGCTGGGGCCAACGTCCTGACTTTC